This T cell receptor (beta chain) was captured in a study of response to subunit inactivated influenza vaccine. Whole-study results and caveats: With each seasonal influenza vaccination, the authors suggested, few new T cells are recruited.

TCRdb re-derived calls from the RT-PCR reads in MiXCR, one entry per CDR3 protein. The sample lists 630,000 or so distinct CDR3 sequences; about 15% were seen once. Regarding this clonotype: The antigen is unknown.

The CDR3 extends over 14 amino acids. Germline CDR1 reads DFQATT; CDR2 reads SNEGSKA (reference sequence). J lost 2 bases, V lost 1 base, and 3 bases had no gene match. The source of this sequence is a man aged 45-65 years who received an inactivated influenza vaccine. The chain couples TRBV20-1 to TRBJ2-3; 7 bases fit TRBD2. Sequencing was performed on PBMCs from blood, taken approximately 12 days after vaccination. For the CDR3, the DNA is TGCAGTGCTAGAGGAGCGGGACCCACAGATACGCAGTATTTT. It yields the protein CSARGAGPTDTQYF.